The rows below give T cell receptor beta chains drawn from one sample of a study of identical twins. Via MiXCR, TCRdb re-called the 5' RACE reads, giving one row per CDR3 protein. The table shows 400,000 to 550,000 distinct CDR3 sequences, with roughly an eighth occurring only once. The same specimen was also included in a second study, on yellow fever vaccine responses in identical twins.

The sequencing sample was made of CD4+ T cells sorted from blood. These receptors all stem from a woman aged 18-30 years in good health. The CDR3 runs from the conserved cysteine through the conserved F or W. D genes are given only for firm matches. Part of the rows lack a size; the others show once, few, many or a class for expanded clones.

length	D	J	size	V	DNA	CDR3
15	-	TRBJ1-3	-	TRBV6-2/TRBV6-3	TGTGCCAGCAGTTACGATGCCATCGCCGGAAACACCATATATTTT	CASSYDAIAGNTIYF
16	-	TRBJ1-1	few	TRBV5-1	TGCGCCAGCAGCTTGGGGGCAGGGTCCATGAACACTGAAGCTTTCTTT	CASSLGAGSMNTEAFF
15	-	TRBJ2-7	few	TRBV10-3	TGTGCCATCAGTGCTGCCAGCGGACTATCTTACGAGCAGTACTTC	CAISAASGLSYEQYF
14	-	TRBJ2-7	few	TRBV10-3	TGTGCCATCAGTGTAAGGGGCGGGGAGGACGAGCAGTACTTC	CAISVRGGEDEQYF
14	-	TRBJ1-1	-	TRBV25-1	TGTGCCAGCAGCACTCATGGGGGGGGCACTGAAGCTTTCTTT	CASSTHGGGTEAFF
14	-	TRBJ1-6	few	TRBV3-1	TGTGCCAGCAGCCAAGCGGACTTCGGTTCACCCCTCCACTTT	CASSQADFGSPLHF
15	-	TRBJ2-7	few	TRBV5-1	TGCGCCAGCAGCCCCCCTTTGGGGGGCGGGAACGAGCAGTACTTC	CASSPPLGGGNEQYF
15	-	TRBJ2-7	-	TRBV11-2	TGTGCCAGCAGCTTAGCAGGGCCCGGGACCTACGAGCAGTACTTC	CASSLAGPGTYEQYF
15	TRBD1	TRBJ2-2	many	TRBV5-5	TGTGCCAGCAGCCGAGGACAGGTCGTGCCCGGGGAGCTGTTTTTT	CASSRGQVVPGELFF
16	-	TRBJ2-1	-	TRBV5-1	TGCGCCAGCAGCTTGATTTTGGGTCAGGCGTACAATGAGCAGTTCTTC	CASSLILGQAYNEQFF
16	-	TRBJ1-2	-	TRBV20-1	TGCAGTGCTAGTGTTAGGAGTACCTCACTACTGTATGGCTACACCTTC	CSASVRSTSLLYGYTF
16	-	TRBJ2-3	few	TRBV2	TGTGCCAGCACTACCTTGGGGGGATCACGCACAGATACGCAGTATTTT	CASTTLGGSRTDTQYF
12	-	TRBJ1-2	many	TRBV20-1	TGCAGTGCAGAGCAGGGATCTAGTGGCTACACCTTC	CSAEQGSSGYTF
13	-	TRBJ2-1	-	TRBV5-1	TGCGCCAGCAGCTTGGCCATCTCAAATGAGCAGTTCTTC	CASSLAISNEQFF
15	-	TRBJ2-7	few	TRBV6-5	TGTGCCAGCAGTTACGGAGGGGTCGGGTCCTACGAGCAGTACTTC	CASSYGGVGSYEQYF
18	TRBD2	TRBJ2-7	-	TRBV20-1	TGCAGTGCTAGAGACGTTACCCTCTGGACTAGCGGGACGCGGGAGCAGTACTTC	CSARDVTLWTSGTREQYF
12	-	TRBJ1-6	many	TRBV7-9	TGTGCCACAGGCAGGGAGAATTCACCCCTCCACTTT	CATGRENSPLHF
15	TRBD2	TRBJ2-2	-	TRBV2	TGTGCCAGCAGGGGACTAGCGGGACGAACCGGGGAGCTGTTTTTT	CASRGLAGRTGELFF
15	TRBD1	TRBJ2-3	few	TRBV10-3	TGTGCCATCAGGCTGGGACAGGGGTCCGTAGATACGCAGTATTTT	CAIRLGQGSVDTQYF
17	TRBD2	TRBJ2-3	few	TRBV4-1	TGCGCCAGCAGCCATCTGCGACTAGCGGATGTGGGAGATACGCAGTATTTT	CASSHLRLADVGDTQYF
14	-	TRBJ2-1	-	TRBV11-3	TGTGCCAGCAGCTCCGGGACTTGGACCAATGAGCAGTTCTTC	CASSSGTWTNEQFF
16	TRBD2	TRBJ2-1	many	TRBV20-1	TGCAGTGCTCCCGCAGTCATGGGGGAGGGCCTGAATGAGCAGTTCTTC	CSAPAVMGEGLNEQFF
15	TRBD2	TRBJ2-7	-	TRBV12-3/TRBV12-4	TGTGCCAGCAGTCCGGGGCTAGCGGGAGGGGACGAGCAGTACTTC	CASSPGLAGGDEQYF
16	-	TRBJ2-1	many	TRBV4-3	TGCGCCAGCAGCCAAGAGGCCCGGGGCGCGTACAATGAGCAGTTCTTC	CASSQEARGAYNEQFF
14	TRBD2	TRBJ2-5	-	TRBV28	TGTGCCAGTCGACTAGCGGGGGGGCCTGTGACCCAGTACTTC	CASRLAGGPVTQYF
14	-	TRBJ2-3	few	TRBV11-2	TGTGCCAGCACTCGATCGGGGGTTCAAGATACGCAGTATTTT	CASTRSGVQDTQYF
14	TRBD2	TRBJ2-7	many	TRBV5-5	TGTGCCAGCAGCCCATGGACTAGCCGCTACGAGCAGTACTTC	CASSPWTSRYEQYF
14	-	TRBJ2-7	-	TRBV5-1	TGCGCCAGCAGCGCCGCCGGGACCTCCTACGAGCAGTACTTC	CASSAAGTSYEQYF
15	-	TRBJ2-1	many	TRBV2	TGTGCCAGCAGTGTTGCCAGGGTCTTCGACAATGAGCAGTTCTTC	CASSVARVFDNEQFF
12	-	TRBJ1-1	-	TRBV7-8	TGTGCCAGCAGCCCCAGAGGGGCTAGAGCTTTCTTT	CASSPRGARAFF
11	-	TRBJ2-5	-	TRBV30	TGTGTCTGGAAACAGGGCGAGACCCAGTACTTC	CVWKQGETQYF
15	TRBD1	TRBJ1-1	-	TRBV5-1	TGCGCCAGCAGACTAAGTGACAGGGCGTACACTGAAGCTTTCTTT	CASRLSDRAYTEAFF
16	TRBD2	TRBJ2-7	-	TRBV6-1	TGTGCCAGCAGTGGATATAGCGGGGGGGCCGGCCGAGAGCAGTACTTC	CASSGYSGGAGREQYF
14	-	TRBJ2-7	-	TRBV18	TGTGCCAGCTCAGCGCGGGACGGCTCCTACGAGCAGTACTTC	CASSARDGSYEQYF
17	TRBD2	TRBJ2-3	few	TRBV5-1	TGCGCCAGCAGCTTGGGACTAGCGGGGGGATTATCAGATACGCAGTATTTT	CASSLGLAGGLSDTQYF
14	-	TRBJ1-3	few	TRBV6-1	TGTGCCAGCAGGGGGACAAAGGGTGGAAACACCATATATTTT	CASRGTKGGNTIYF
16	TRBD1	TRBJ2-7	-	TRBV28	TGTGCCAGCGGAAACTTCCCGGGACAGGGCGGTCGCGAGCAGTACTTC	CASGNFPGQGGREQYF
15	-	TRBJ2-7	-	TRBV7-9	TGTGCCAGCAGCGGAAGGGACGCGAAAACCTACGAGCAGTACTTC	CASSGRDAKTYEQYF
16	TRBD2	TRBJ2-1	few	TRBV20-1	TGCAGTGCTGGCTCCTCCGGGACTAGCGGGAGTAATGAGCAGTTCTTC	CSAGSSGTSGSNEQFF
18	TRBD2	TRBJ2-3	few	TRBV24-1	TGTGCCACCAGTGATTTGAAAACTGGGACTACTAGCACAGATACGCAGTATTTT	CATSDLKTGTTSTDTQYF
15	-	TRBJ2-7	many	TRBV4-3	TGCGCCAGCAGCCAAACCGGGACACGAAACTACGAGCAGTACTTC	CASSQTGTRNYEQYF
13	-	TRBJ2-7	-	TRBV4-3	TGCGCCAGCAGCCTAAATCCCGGCTACGAGCAGTACTTC	CASSLNPGYEQYF
12	-	TRBJ2-1	-	TRBV12-3/TRBV12-4	TGTGCCAGCAGCATGACAGACAATGAGCAGTTCTTC	CASSMTDNEQFF
15	TRBD1	TRBJ2-7	few	TRBV10-3	TGTGCCATCAGTGAGTTTGGACAGGCGGATAGTGAGCAGTACTTC	CAISEFGQADSEQYF
11	-	TRBJ1-1	-	TRBV6-2/TRBV6-3	TGTGCCACCCGAATCCAGGTTGAAGCTTTCTTT	CATRIQVEAFF
15	TRBD1	TRBJ2-7	few	TRBV6-2/TRBV6-3	TGTGCCAGCAGCACCGGGACAGCTGTCTCCTACGAGCAGTACTTC	CASSTGTAVSYEQYF
15	TRBD1	TRBJ2-3	-	TRBV28	TGTGCCAGCAGTTTCAGACAGGGGAACACAGATACGCAGTATTTT	CASSFRQGNTDTQYF
15	TRBD2	TRBJ2-7	few	TRBV12-3/TRBV12-4	TGTGCCAGCAGTCCGAGCGGGAGCCTCTCCTACGAGCAGTACTTC	CASSPSGSLSYEQYF
16	-	TRBJ2-1	-	TRBV12-3/TRBV12-4	TGTGCCAGCAGTACCACCCCGGGCCAGACAAGGAATGAGCAGTTCTTC	CASSTTPGQTRNEQFF
16	-	TRBJ2-3	-	TRBV20-1	TGCTGTGCTAGAGGGAACAGCAGGGGATTAGCAGATACGCAGTATTTT	CCARGNSRGLADTQYF
17	TRBD2	TRBJ2-5	few	TRBV12-3/TRBV12-4	TGTGCCAGCAGCATCGGACTAGCGGGGGGAGTCCAAGAGACCCAGTACTTC	CASSIGLAGGVQETQYF
17	TRBD2	TRBJ2-5	few	TRBV4-2	TGTGCCAGCAGCCAAGATAGGACTAGCGGGGTCCAAGAGACCCAGTACTTC	CASSQDRTSGVQETQYF
11	-	TRBJ2-2	few	TRBV9	TGTGCCAGCAGGTTTCCCGGGGAGCTGTTTTTT	CASRFPGELFF